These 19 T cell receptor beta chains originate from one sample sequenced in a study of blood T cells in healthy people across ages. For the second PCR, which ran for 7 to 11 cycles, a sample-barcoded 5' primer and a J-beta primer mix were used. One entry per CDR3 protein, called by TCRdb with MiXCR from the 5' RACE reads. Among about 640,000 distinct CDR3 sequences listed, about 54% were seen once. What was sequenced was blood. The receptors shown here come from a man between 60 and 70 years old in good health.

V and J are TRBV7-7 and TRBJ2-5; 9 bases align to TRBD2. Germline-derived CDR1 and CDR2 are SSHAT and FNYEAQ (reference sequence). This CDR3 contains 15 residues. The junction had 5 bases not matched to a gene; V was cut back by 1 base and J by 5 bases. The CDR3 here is CASSLGLAARETQYF. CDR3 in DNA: TGTGCCAGCAGCTTAGGACTAGCGGCCAGGGAGACCCAGTACTTC.

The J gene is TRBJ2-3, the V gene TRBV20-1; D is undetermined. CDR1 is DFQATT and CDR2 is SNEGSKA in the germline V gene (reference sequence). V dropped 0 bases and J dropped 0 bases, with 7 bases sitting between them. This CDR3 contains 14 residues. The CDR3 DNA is TGCAGTGCTAGAGATGCCGGGAGCACAGATACGCAGTATTTT. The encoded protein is CSARDAGSTDTQYF.

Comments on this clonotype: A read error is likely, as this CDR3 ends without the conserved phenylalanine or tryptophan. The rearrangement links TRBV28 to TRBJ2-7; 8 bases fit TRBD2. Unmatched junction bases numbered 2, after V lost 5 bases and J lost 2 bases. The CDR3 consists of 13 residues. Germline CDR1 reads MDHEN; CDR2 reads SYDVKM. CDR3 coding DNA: TGTGCCAGCAGTGCCGGGGGGGCCTACGAGCAGTACTTG. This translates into CASSAGGAYEQYL.

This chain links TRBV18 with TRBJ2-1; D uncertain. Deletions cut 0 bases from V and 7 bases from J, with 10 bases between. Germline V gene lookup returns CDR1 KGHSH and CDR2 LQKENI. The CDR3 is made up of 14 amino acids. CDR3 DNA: TGTGCCAGCTCACCACCGGGCACAAGGAATGAGCAGTTCTTC. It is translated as CASSPPGTRNEQFF.

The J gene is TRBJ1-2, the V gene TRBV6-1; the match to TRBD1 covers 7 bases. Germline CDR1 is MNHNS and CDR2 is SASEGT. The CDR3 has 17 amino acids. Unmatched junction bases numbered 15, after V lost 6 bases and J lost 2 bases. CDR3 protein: CASSINCMGTANYGYTF. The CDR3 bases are TGTGCCAGCAGCATTAACTGTATGGGGACAGCCAACTATGGCTACACCTTC.

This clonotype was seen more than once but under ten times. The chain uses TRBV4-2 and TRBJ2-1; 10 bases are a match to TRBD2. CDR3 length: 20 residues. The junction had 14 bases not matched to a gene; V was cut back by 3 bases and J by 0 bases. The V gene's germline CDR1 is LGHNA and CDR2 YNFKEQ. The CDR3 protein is CASSQQLAGSLSSSYNEQFF. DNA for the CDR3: TGTGCCAGCAGCCAGCAACTAGCGGGGTCCCTATCAAGCTCCTACAATGAGCAGTTCTTC.

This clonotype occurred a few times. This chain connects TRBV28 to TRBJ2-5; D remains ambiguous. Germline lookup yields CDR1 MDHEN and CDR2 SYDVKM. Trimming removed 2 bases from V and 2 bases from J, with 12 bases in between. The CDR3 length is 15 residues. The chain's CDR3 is CASSLRWADQETQYF. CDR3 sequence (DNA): TGTGCCAGCAGTTTACGATGGGCAGATCAAGAGACCCAGTACTTC.

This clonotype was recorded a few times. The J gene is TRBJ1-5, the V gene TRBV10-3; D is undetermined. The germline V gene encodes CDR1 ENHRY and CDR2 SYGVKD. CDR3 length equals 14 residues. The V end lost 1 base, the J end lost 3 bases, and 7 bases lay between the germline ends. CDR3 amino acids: CAISEYTTNQPQHF. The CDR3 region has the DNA TGTGCCATCAGTGAGTATACCACCAATCAGCCCCAGCATTTT.

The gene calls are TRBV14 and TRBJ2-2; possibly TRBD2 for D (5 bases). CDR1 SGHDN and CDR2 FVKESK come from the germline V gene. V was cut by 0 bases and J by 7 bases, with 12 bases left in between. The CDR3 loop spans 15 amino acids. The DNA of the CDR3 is TGTGCCAGCAGCCAAGACCAGCGGTGGGTCGGGGAGCTGTTTTTT. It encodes CASSQDQRWVGELFF.

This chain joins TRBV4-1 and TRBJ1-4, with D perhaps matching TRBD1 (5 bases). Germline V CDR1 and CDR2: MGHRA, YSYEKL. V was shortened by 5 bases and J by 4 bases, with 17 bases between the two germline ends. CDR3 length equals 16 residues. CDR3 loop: CASSFGTGTGNEKLFF. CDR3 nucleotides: TGCGCCAGCAGCTTCGGGACGGGAACCGGTAATGAAAAACTGTTTTTT.

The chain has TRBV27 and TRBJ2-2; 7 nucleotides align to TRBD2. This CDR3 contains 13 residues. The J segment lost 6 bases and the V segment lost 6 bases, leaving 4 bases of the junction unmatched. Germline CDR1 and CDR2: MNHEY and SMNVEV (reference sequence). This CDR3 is CASRRGSAGELFF. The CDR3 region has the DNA TGTGCCAGCAGGCGGGGGAGTGCCGGGGAGCTGTTTTTT.

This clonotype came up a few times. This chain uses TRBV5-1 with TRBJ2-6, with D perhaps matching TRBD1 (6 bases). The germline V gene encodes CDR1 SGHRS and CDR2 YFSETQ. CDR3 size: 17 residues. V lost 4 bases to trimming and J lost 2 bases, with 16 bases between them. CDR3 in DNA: TGCGCCAGCAGCCCCCAAGCCTCAGGGGCTGGGGCCAACGTCCTGACTTTC. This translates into CASSPQASGAGANVLTF.

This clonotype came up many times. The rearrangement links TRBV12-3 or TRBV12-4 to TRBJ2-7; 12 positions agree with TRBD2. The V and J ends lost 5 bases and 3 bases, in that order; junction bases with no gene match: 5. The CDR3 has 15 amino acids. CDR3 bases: TGTGCCAGCAGTATGACTAGCGGGGGTAGCTACGAGCAGTACTTC. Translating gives CASSMTSGGSYEQYF.

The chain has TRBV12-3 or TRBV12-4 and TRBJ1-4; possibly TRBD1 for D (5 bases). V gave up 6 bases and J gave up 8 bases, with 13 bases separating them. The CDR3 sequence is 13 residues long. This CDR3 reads CASRGPVGEKLFF. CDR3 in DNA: TGTGCCAGCAGGGGACCGGTCGGGGAAAAACTGTTTTTT.

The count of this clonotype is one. CDR3 DNA: TGTGCCAGCAGTTCGAAGACGCCGGAATGGGGTGGCTACACCTTC. Translating it yields CASSSKTPEWGGYTF. The V call is TRBV27, the J call TRBJ1-2; unclear D gene. The CDR3 extends over 15 amino acids. With 4 bases removed from V and 7 bases from J, the gap between germline ends came to 19 bases. From germline, CDR1 is MNHEY and CDR2 SMNVEV (reference sequence).

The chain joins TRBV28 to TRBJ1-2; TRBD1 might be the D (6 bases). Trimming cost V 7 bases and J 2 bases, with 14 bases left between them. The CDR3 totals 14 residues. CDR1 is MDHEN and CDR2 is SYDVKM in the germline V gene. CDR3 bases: TGTGCCAGCACCAATGGGGGGGCAAACTATGGCTACACCTTC. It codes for CASTNGGANYGYTF.

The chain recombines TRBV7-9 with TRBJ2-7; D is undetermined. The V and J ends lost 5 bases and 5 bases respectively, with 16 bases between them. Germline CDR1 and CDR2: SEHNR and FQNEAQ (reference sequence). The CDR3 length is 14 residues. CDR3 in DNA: TGTGCCAGCAGCCCCCGCTCCGTCCCCAACGAGCAGTACTTC. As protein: CASSPRSVPNEQYF.

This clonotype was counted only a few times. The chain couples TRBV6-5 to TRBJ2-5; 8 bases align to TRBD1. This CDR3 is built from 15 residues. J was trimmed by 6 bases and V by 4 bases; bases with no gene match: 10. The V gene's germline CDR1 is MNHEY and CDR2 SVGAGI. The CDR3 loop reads CASSSLGQGHKTQYF. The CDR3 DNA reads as TGTGCCAGCAGTTCCCTCGGACAGGGACACAAGACCCAGTACTTC.

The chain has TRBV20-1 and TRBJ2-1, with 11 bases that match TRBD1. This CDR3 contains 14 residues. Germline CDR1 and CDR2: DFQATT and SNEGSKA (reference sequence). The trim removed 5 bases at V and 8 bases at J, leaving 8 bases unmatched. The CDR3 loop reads CSAAAGQGADEQFF. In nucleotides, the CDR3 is TGCAGTGCTGCAGCAGGACAGGGGGCCGATGAGCAGTTCTTC.